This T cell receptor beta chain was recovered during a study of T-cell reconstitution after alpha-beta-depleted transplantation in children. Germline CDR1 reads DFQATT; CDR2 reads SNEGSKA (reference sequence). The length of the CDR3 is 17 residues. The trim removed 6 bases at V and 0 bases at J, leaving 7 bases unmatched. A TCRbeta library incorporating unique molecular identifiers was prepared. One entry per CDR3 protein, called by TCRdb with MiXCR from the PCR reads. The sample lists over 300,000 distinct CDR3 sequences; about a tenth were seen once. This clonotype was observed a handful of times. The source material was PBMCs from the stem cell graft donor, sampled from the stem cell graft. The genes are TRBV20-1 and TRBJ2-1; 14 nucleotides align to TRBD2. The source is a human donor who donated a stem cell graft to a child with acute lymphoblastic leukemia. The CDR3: CSATGTSGRSSYNEQFF. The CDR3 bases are TGCAGTGCCACCGGGACTAGCGGGAGAAGCTCCTACAATGAGCAGTTCTTC.